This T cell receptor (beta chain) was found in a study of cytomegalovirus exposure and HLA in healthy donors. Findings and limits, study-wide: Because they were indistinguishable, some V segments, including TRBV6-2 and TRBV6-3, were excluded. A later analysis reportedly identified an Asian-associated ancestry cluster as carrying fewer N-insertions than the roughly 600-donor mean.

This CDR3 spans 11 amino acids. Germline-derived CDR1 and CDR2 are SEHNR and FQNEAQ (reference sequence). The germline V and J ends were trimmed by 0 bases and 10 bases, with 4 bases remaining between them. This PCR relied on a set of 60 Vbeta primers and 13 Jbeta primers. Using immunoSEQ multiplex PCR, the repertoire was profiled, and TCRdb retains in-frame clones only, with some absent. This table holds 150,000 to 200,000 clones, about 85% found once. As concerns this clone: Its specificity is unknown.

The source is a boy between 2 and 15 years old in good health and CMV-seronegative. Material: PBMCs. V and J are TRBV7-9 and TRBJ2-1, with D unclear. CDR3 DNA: TGTGCCAGCAGCTTAGCCGGGGAGCAGTTCTTC. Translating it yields CASSLAGEQFF.